These 30 T cell receptor beta chains were sequenced from one sample in a study of T cell changes during pregnancy in multiple sclerosis. Repertoires were generated with immunoSEQ multiplex PCR, while TCRdb's copy carries only in-frame clones and drops some. Altogether 60,000 to 75,000 clones are present, just over 90% being singletons, with the ten largest covering more than 1.4%. This specimen was peripheral blood, taken after pregnancy. The receptors derive from a female donor with multiple sclerosis, enrolled in a pregnancy study.

V gene TRBV11-2 combines with J gene TRBJ2-1; 9 bases map to TRBD1. Germline CDR1 SGHAT, CDR2 FQNNGV. The length of the CDR3 is 15 residues. V shed 3 bases, J shed 9 bases, and the junction held 9 bases outside the gene matches. CDR3 DNA sequence: TGTGCCAGCAGCTTTTCCGGGACAGGGACGGGTGAGCAGTTCTTC. It codes for CASSFSGTGTGEQFF.

This clone was detected only a few times. DNA of the CDR3: TGTGCCAGCAGTTACTCGAAAGGAGGGGCTTTCTTT. Its translation is CASSYSKGGAFF. This chain links TRBV6-5 with TRBJ1-1; D gene uncertain. The CDR3 totals 12 residues. Germline V gene sequence: CDR1 MNHEY, CDR2 SVGAGI. V lost 0 bases to trimming and J lost 11 bases, with 10 bases between them.

The chain uses TRBV6-5 and TRBJ2-7; TRBD2 matches at 11 bases. The V gene end was trimmed by 6 bases and the J gene end by 6 bases; junction bases not matched to a gene: 10. This CDR3 comprises 15 residues. CDR1 and CDR2 (germline): MNHEY, SVGAGI. The CDR3 bases are TGTGCCAGCAGCCCACTAGCGGGAGTAGGTGGCGAGCAGTACTTC. Protein: CASSPLAGVGGEQYF.

The gene calls are TRBV6-5 and TRBJ2-2; a possible D gene is TRBD1 (5 bases). The CDR3 is made up of 13 amino acids. The V end was cut by 2 bases, the J end by 7 bases, with 8 bases between. Germline V gives CDR1 MNHEY, CDR2 SVGAGI. For the CDR3, the DNA is TGTGCCAGCAGTTACAGGGGCAGCGGGGAGCTGTTTTTT. Translated: CASSYRGSGELFF.

This clone has just one count. The rearrangement uses TRBV19 and TRBJ1-5; no clear D. The CDR3 runs to 15 residues. Germline V CDR1 and CDR2: LNHDA, SQIVND (reference sequence). The V and J ends lost 8 bases and 4 bases respectively, with 18 bases between them. As DNA, the CDR3 is TGTGCCAGTGATAACGTGGTCGGGAAAAATCAGCCCCAGCATTTT. Translated: CASDNVVGKNQPQHF.

V is TRBV27 and J is TRBJ1-2, with D possibly matching TRBD1 (5 bases). The germline V gene has CDR1 MNHEY and CDR2 SMNVEV (reference sequence). The CDR3 is 13 amino acids. Trimming took off 5 bases at V and 7 bases at J, with 14 bases between the two ends. The CDR3 coding sequence is TGTGCCAGCAGTCCCCAGGGTTTGGGTGGCTACACCTTC. Encoded protein: CASSPQGLGGYTF.

The chain is built from TRBV28 and TRBJ2-3; a possible D gene is TRBD1 (5 bases). CDR1 and CDR2 (germline): MDHEN, SYDVKM. This CDR3 region has 13 residues. V was clipped by 6 bases and J by 0 bases, with 7 bases between them. This CDR3 is CASRYRSTDTQYF. In nucleotides, the CDR3 is TGTGCCAGCAGATACAGGAGCACAGATACGCAGTATTTT.

The chain recombines TRBV6-1 with TRBJ2-1; D not resolved. Trimming removed 0 bases at V and 1 base at J, with 7 bases between. Germline loops: CDR1 MNHNS, CDR2 SASEGT. There are 15 residues in the CDR3. This CDR3 reads CASSEAEDSYNEQFF. DNA for the CDR3: TGTGCCAGCAGTGAAGCAGAGGATTCCTACAATGAGCAGTTCTTC.

This clone has a count of ten or more. V usage is TRBV30 and J usage is TRBJ2-5, with D possibly matching TRBD2 (5 bases). Germline loops: CDR1 GTSNPN, CDR2 SVGIG (reference sequence). V lost 0 bases and J lost 4, with 15 bases in between. The CDR3 has 15 amino acids. The DNA of the CDR3 is TGTGCCTGGAGTGTCCTAGGGAAAGGGAGAGAGACCCAGTACTTC. It translates to CAWSVLGKGRETQYF. The variable domain in full, completed from reference TRBV30 and TRBJ2-5, reads SQTIHQWPATLVQPVGSPLSLECTVEGTSNPNLYWYRQAAGRGLQLLFYSVGIGQISSEVPQNLSASRPQDRQFILSSKKLLLSDSGFYLCAWSVLGKGRETQYFGPGTRLLVL.

This clone was found once. This chain uses TRBV7-2 with TRBJ1-3, with 9 bases identical to TRBD1. Germline V CDR1 and CDR2: SGHTA, FQGNSA. The CDR3 totals 15 residues. V shed 3 bases, J shed 4 bases, and the junction held 4 bases outside the gene matches. DNA for the CDR3: TGTGCCAGCAGCTTTGACAGGGGGATCGGAAACACCATATATTTT. As protein: CASSFDRGIGNTIYF. The complete variable domain, with remaining parts taken from reference TRBV7-2 and TRBJ1-3, reads GAGVSQSPSNKVTEKGKDVELRCDPISGHTALYWYRQSLGQGLEFLIYFQGNSAPDKSGLPSDRFSAERTGGSVSTLTIQRTQQEDSAVYLCASSFDRGIGNTIYFGEGSWLTVV.

The V call is TRBV30, the J call TRBJ2-3, with 10 positions matching TRBD2. This CDR3 spans 14 amino acids. V gave up 5 bases and J gave up 1 base; unmatched junction bases: 3. The germline V gene encodes CDR1 GTSNPN and CDR2 SVGIG (reference sequence). CDR3 amino acids: CAWDGLAGTDTQYF. In DNA form, the CDR3 reads TGTGCCTGGGATGGACTAGCGGGCACAGATACGCAGTATTTT.

This chain uses TRBV27 with TRBJ2-7; maybe TRBD2 (5 bases). CDR3 length equals 17 residues. Germline-derived CDR1 and CDR2 are MNHEY and SMNVEV (reference sequence). Deletions cut 5 bases from V and 5 bases from J, with 25 bases between. This CDR3 reads CASSRDSFPGWENEQYF. The CDR3 nucleotides are TGTGCCAGCAGTAGGGATTCCTTTCCGGGATGGGAAAACGAGCAGTACTTC.

The rearrangement links TRBV6-5 to TRBJ2-3; 10 bases map to TRBD2. The CDR3 spans 15 residues. V lost 6 bases, J lost 0 bases, and 3 bases stayed unmatched. Germline CDR1 reads MNHEY; CDR2 reads SVGAGI. Written as DNA, the CDR3 is TGTGCCAGCAGCACGACTAGCGGGAGCACAGATACGCAGTATTTT. It encodes CASSTTSGSTDTQYF.

This chain joins TRBV13 and TRBJ2-5; 11 nucleotides line up with TRBD2. Germline V gene lookup returns CDR1 PRHDT and CDR2 FYEKMQ (reference sequence). The CDR3 consists of 16 residues. V trimming: 5 bases; J trimming: 1 base; junction bases outside the gene matches: 6. For the CDR3, the DNA is TGTGCCAGCAGCCTCGGGACTAGCGGCCTCCAAGAGACCCAGTACTTC. Translation: CASSLGTSGLQETQYF.

The V and J genes are TRBV4-2 and TRBJ2-6, with 7 bases aligning to TRBD1. Per the germline V gene, CDR1 is LGHNA and CDR2 is YNFKEQ. The V gene end was trimmed by 1 base and the J gene end by 0 bases; junction bases not matched to a gene: 3. This CDR3 is 17 amino acids long. In DNA, the CDR3 is TGTGCCAGCAGCCAAGGGGACAGTAACTCTGGGGCCAACGTCCTGACTTTC. It specifies CASSQGDSNSGANVLTF.

V gene TRBV5-1 combines with J gene TRBJ2-2; unclear D gene. The V end was cut by 2 bases, the J end by 4 bases, with 9 bases between. Germline CDR1 is SGHRS and CDR2 is YFSETQ. The CDR3 is 14 residues long. CDR3 region: CASSFGGSTGELFF. The CDR3 coding sequence is TGCGCCAGCAGCTTCGGCGGATCCACCGGGGAGCTGTTTTTT.

The chain joins TRBV6-5 to TRBJ2-7, with TRBD1 identical over 8 bases. V was clipped by 6 bases and J by 1 base; unmatched bases: 8. This CDR3 has 15 residues. Germline V gene data show CDR1 as MNHEY and CDR2 as SVGAGI. The CDR3 protein is CASRPDRGSSYEQYF. CDR3 coding DNA: TGTGCCAGCAGGCCTGACAGGGGATCGTCCTACGAGCAGTACTTC.

For the CDR3, the DNA is TGTGCCAGCAGCTTAGCGGCTGAGCGGGCCAACACCGGGGAGCTGTTTTTT. Translated: CASSLAAERANTGELFF. This sequence joins TRBV11-2 and TRBJ2-2, with D perhaps matching TRBD2 (6 bases). Germline lookup yields CDR1 SGHAT and CDR2 FQNNGV. With 1 base removed from V and 2 bases from J, the gap between germline ends came to 14 bases. The CDR3 has 17 residues.

The chain recombines TRBV6-5 with TRBJ2-7; 7 bases agree with TRBD1. Looked up from germline, CDR1 is MNHEY and CDR2 is SVGAGI. The length of the CDR3 is 14 residues. V trimming: 5 bases; J trimming: 2 bases; junction bases outside the gene matches: 6. This chain's CDR3 is CASSLGTVPYEQYF. CDR3 sequence (DNA): TGTGCCAGCAGTCTCGGGACAGTTCCCTACGAGCAGTACTTC.

The genes are TRBV19 and TRBJ1-2, with D maybe TRBD1 (6 bases). The ends were cut back, 7 bases at V and 7 bases at J, with 13 bases in the middle. Germline V gene lookup returns CDR1 LNHDA and CDR2 SQIVND (reference sequence). The CDR3 is 12 residues long. CDR3 loop: CASKGGNTGYTF. The CDR3 DNA reads as TGTGCCAGTAAGGGGGGGAATACTGGCTACACCTTC.

The genes are TRBV10-3 and TRBJ2-7; 9 nucleotides agree with TRBD1. Per germline, CDR1 ENHRY and CDR2 SYGVKD. The CDR3 is made up of 15 amino acids. V shed 6 bases and J 0 bases; nucleotides not matched to a gene: 6. In DNA form, the CDR3 reads TGTGCCATCAGGTGGACAGGGGACTCCTCCTACGAGCAGTACTTC. This translates into CAIRWTGDSSYEQYF.

V gene TRBV4-3 combines with J gene TRBJ2-2; weak D call: TRBD2 (6 bases). Per germline, CDR1 LGHNA and CDR2 YSLEER. The germline V and J ends were trimmed by 2 bases and 4 bases, with 20 bases remaining between them. The CDR3 sequence is 18 residues long. The CDR3 region is CASSQRLESYGGTGELFF. In nucleotides, the CDR3 is TGCGCCAGCAGCCAAAGACTAGAGTCCTATGGTGGCACCGGGGAGCTGTTTTTT.

This clone showed up just once. The chain recombines TRBV28 with TRBJ2-3; the D gene is possibly TRBD2 (5 bases). CDR3 length: 14 amino acids. The ends were cut back, 3 bases at V and 2 bases at J, with 9 bases in the middle. The germline gives CDR1 MDHEN, CDR2 SYDVKM. The CDR3 spells CASSLVGDTDTQYF. DNA for the CDR3: TGTGCCAGCAGTTTGGTCGGGGACACAGATACGCAGTATTTT.

V gene TRBV27 combines with J gene TRBJ2-7; TRBD1 aligns across 9 bases. J gave up 4 bases and V 6 bases, and 10 bases lay outside the gene matches. Looked up from germline, CDR1 is MNHEY and CDR2 is SMNVEV (reference sequence). This CDR3 has 15 residues. This CDR3 reads CASSRDREKWYEQYF. The CDR3 DNA reads TGTGCCAGCAGCCGGGACAGGGAAAAATGGTACGAGCAGTACTTC.

This rearrangement joins TRBV30 to TRBJ1-6; the D gene is possibly TRBD1 (6 bases). This CDR3 comprises 15 residues. V gave up 0 bases and J gave up 3 bases, with 9 bases separating them. The germline CDR1 and CDR2 sequences are GTSNPN and SVGIG (reference sequence). CDR3 sequence reads: CAWSVRDNYNSPLHF. The DNA of the CDR3 is TGTGCCTGGAGTGTACGGGACAACTATAATTCACCCCTCCACTTT. Filled out from reference TRBV30 and TRBJ1-6, the complete variable domain reads SQTIHQWPATLVQPVGSPLSLECTVEGTSNPNLYWYRQAAGRGLQLLFYSVGIGQISSEVPQNLSASRPQDRQFILSSKKLLLSDSGFYLCAWSVRDNYNSPLHFGNGTRLTVT.

This chain connects TRBV11-2 to TRBJ2-2, with D uncertain. Germline-derived CDR1 and CDR2 are SGHAT and FQNNGV. The CDR3 is 15 residues long. The V gene lost 3 bases and the J gene lost 4 bases, with 12 bases spanning the gap. In nucleotides, the CDR3 is TGTGCCAGCAGCTTCGGGTTGCGTCGCACCGGGGAGCTGTTTTTT. Translation gives CASSFGLRRTGELFF.

The CDR3 DNA is TGTGCCAGCAGCGTAGCGGGGAGGGCCCATGAGCAGTTCTTC. Amino acids: CASSVAGRAHEQFF. The V call is TRBV9, the J call TRBJ2-1; 7 bases agree with TRBD2. Germline CDR1 is SGDLS and CDR2 is YYNGEE. V lost 0 bases to trimming and J lost 8 bases; unmatched junction nucleotides: 5. The CDR3 spans 14 residues. The full variable domain, rest sourced from reference TRBV9 and TRBJ2-1, is DSGVTQTPKHLITATGQRVTLRCSPRSGDLSVYWYQQSLDQGLQFLIQYYNGEERAKGNILERFSAQQFPDLHSELNLSSLELGDSALYFCASSVAGRAHEQFFGPGTRLTVL.

CDR3 region: CSVEGQTDNYGYTF. The DNA for the CDR3 is TGCAGCGTTGAAGGTCAGACTGATAACTATGGCTACACCTTC. The rearrangement joins TRBV29-1 to TRBJ1-2; no definite D call. The CDR3 is 14 residues long. The V gene's germline CDR1 is SQVTM and CDR2 ANQGSEA. Trimming shortened V by 1 base and J by 1 base, and 10 bases separated the two germline ends.

The chain combines TRBV6-5 with TRBJ2-7; D possibly corresponds to TRBD1 (6 bases). Germline V CDR1 and CDR2: MNHEY, SVGAGI. This CDR3 spans 12 amino acids. V lost 6 bases to trimming and J lost 1 base, with 7 bases between them. In nucleotides, the CDR3 is TGTGCCAGCAGCAGGGGATCCTACGAGCAGTACTTC. Translated, it gives CASSRGSYEQYF.

This chain connects TRBV30 to TRBJ2-7; D unclear. Germline V gene data show CDR1 as GTSNPN and CDR2 as SVGIG (reference sequence). The V end was cut by 0 bases, the J end by 3 bases, with 9 bases between. This CDR3 comprises 13 residues. DNA for the CDR3: TGTGCCTGGAGTGTATCCCTAGGCTACGAGCAGTACTTC. Protein sequence: CAWSVSLGYEQYF. Looking up the rest from reference TRBV30 and TRBJ2-7 gives the full variable domain: SQTIHQWPATLVQPVGSPLSLECTVEGTSNPNLYWYRQAAGRGLQLLFYSVGIGQISSEVPQNLSASRPQDRQFILSSKKLLLSDSGFYLCAWSVSLGYEQYFGPGTRLTVT.